The clone carrying this T cell receptor (beta chain) has only a few counts. Its matching antigen is unknown. The method was immunoSEQ multiplex PCR; TCRdb's version includes in-frame clones alone and lacks a portion of them. The table has some 21,000 clones, 79% seen once; the top ten hold roughly 0.4%. Trimming cost V 3 bases and J 4 bases; bases outside gene matches: 5. The CDR3 runs 14 residues. The germline V gene encodes CDR1 SGHRS and CDR2 YFSETQ. The sample originates from a study of STAT5B mutations in CD4+ large granular lymphocyte leukemia. The wider study: Among healthy donors, a particular HLA allele went with more CDR3 'QG' motifs.

General study findings and limits: The CD4+ versus CD8+ T-LGLL clonality difference may reflect limited sample size. About a quarter of private leukemic clonotypes occurred rarely in other patients' non-leukemic repertoires. Top patient clones used TRBV06 genes more often: 8/27 versus 2/35 in controls.

The TCR was taken from a human donor in good health. V usage is TRBV5-1 and J usage is TRBJ1-1; 8 bases map to TRBD1. Sequencing used CD4+ T cells from blood buffy coats. The CDR3 spells CASSSGQGLTEAFF. CDR3 in DNA: TGCGCCAGCAGCTCCGGACAGGGTCTCACTGAAGCTTTCTTT.